This T cell receptor beta chain was recorded in a study of control samples from healthy donors and cancer patients (dated by TCRdb to about 2020). Libraries were prepared through the immunoSEQ multiplex PCR assay. TCRdb took this table from immuneACCESS and kept in-frame rearrangements with V and J called. Such tables lack part of the clones; where checked against another copy, unresolved V genes explain under half of the gap, and the rest is unexplained. Present in this sample are about 140,000 clones, roughly nine tenths of which were seen just once. Roughly 8.7% of the sample comes from the top ten. Concerning this clone: Its specific antigen is unknown. No base qualities exist here, and no much larger clone lies one base off it.

CDR1 and CDR2 are read off the germline V gene as KGHSY and FQNENV. The CDR3 sequence holds 17 residues, the cysteine and phenylalanine included. The sequence is cut down to CDR3 DNA, 51 bases in frame from base 1. Unmatched junction bases come to 8, with V trimmed by 2 bases and J by 1 base. This receptor was obtained from a woman aged 25 to 45 in good health. The specimen sequenced was blood. Recombination linked TRBV16 to TRBJ1-5; a stretch of 7 junction bases matches TRBD1. CDR3 region: CASSQGGGGGSNQPQHF. The bases read TGTGCCAGCAGCCAAGGAGGGGGCGGGGGAAGCAATCAGCCCCAGCATTTT.